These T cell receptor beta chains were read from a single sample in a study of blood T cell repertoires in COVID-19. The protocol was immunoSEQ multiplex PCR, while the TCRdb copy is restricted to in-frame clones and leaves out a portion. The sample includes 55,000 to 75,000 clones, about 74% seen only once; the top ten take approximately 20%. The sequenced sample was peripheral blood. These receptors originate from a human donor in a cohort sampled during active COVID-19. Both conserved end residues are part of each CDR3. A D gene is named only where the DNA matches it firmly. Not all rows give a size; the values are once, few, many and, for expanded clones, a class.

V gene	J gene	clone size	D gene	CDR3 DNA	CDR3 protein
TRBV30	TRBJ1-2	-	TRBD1	TGTGCCTGGAAAGGGACAGCTACTGGTGGCTACACCTTC	CAWKGTATGGYTF
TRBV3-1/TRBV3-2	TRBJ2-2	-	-	TGTGCCAGCAGCCAAGAGTCACAGGGCTGGAACACCGGGGAGCTGTTTTTT	CASSQESQGWNTGELFF
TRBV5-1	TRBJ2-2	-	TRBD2	TGCGCCAGCAGCGTCGGACTAGCGGGAGTACGGACCGGGGAGCTGTTTTTT	CASSVGLAGVRTGELFF
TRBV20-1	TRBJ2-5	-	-	TGCAGTGCTAGTCGGACAGCCCAAGAGACCCAGTACTTC	CSASRTAQETQYF
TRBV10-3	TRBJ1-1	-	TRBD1	TGTGCCATCAGTGAGCAGGGGGTAGCTTTCTTT	CAISEQGVAFF
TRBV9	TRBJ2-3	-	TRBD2	TGTGCCAGCAGTCCGGGTCTGGTAGCGGGAACAGATACGCAGTATTTT	CASSPGLVAGTDTQYF
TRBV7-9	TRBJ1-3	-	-	TGTGCCAGCAGCCCACAGGGATCTGGAAACACCATATATTTT	CASSPQGSGNTIYF
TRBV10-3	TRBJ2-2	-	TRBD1	TGTGCCATTTACCGGGACAGGGGGACCACCGGGGAGCTGTTTTTT	CAIYRDRGTTGELFF
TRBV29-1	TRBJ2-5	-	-	TGCAGCGGCCGAGACACAGGGAATTGGGAGACCCAGTACTTC	CSGRDTGNWETQYF
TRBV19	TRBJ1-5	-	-	TGTGCCAGTAAAGACAGGCCGGGTCAGCCCCAGCATTTT	CASKDRPGQPQHF
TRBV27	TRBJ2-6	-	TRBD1	TGTGCCAGGACCCGCGAGGGACAGCCAGACTCTGGGGCCAACGTCCTGACTTTC	CARTREGQPDSGANVLTF
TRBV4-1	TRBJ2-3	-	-	TGCGCCAGCAGCTCCTATAGCGGAGGGAGCACAGATACGCAGTATTTT	CASSSYSGGSTDTQYF
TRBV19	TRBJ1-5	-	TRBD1	TGTGCCAGTAGTACAGGGGGCAGTCAGCCCCAGCATTTT	CASSTGGSQPQHF
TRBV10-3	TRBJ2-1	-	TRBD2	TGTGCCATCAGTGAAACGACTAGCGGGGGGTTGAATGAGCAGTTCTTC	CAISETTSGGLNEQFF
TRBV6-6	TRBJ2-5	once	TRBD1	TGTGCCAGCACGGACAGGGAAGAGACCCAGTACTTC	CASTDREETQYF
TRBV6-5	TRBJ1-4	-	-	TGTGCCAGCAGTTCCCGTTTAGGGGTTGGTGAAAAACTGTTTTTT	CASSSRLGVGEKLFF
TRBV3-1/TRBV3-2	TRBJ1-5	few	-	TGTGCCAGCAGCCTTCGGGATCAGCCCCAGCATTTT	CASSLRDQPQHF
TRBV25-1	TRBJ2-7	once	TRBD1	TGTGCCAGCAGGAGACAGGGTCGTTTTAACTACGAGCAGTACTTC	CASRRQGRFNYEQYF
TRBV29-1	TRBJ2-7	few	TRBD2	TGCAGCGCCCCCCGGGAGGGTGGGGAGCAGTACTTC	CSAPREGGEQYF
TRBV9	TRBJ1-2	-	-	TGTGCCAGCAGCGTAGGATTGGTCTCCAGTATCTACACCTTC	CASSVGLVSSIYTF
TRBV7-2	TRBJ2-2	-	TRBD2	TGTGCCAGCAGCAAAGGACTAGCGGTTACCGGGGAGCTGTTTTTT	CASSKGLAVTGELFF
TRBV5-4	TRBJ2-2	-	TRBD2	TGTGCCAGCAGCAGGACTAGCGGGAGCCCCGGGGAGCTGTTTTTT	CASSRTSGSPGELFF
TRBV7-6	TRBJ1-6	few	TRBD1	TGTGCCAGCAGCTTCGGGACAGACAATTCACCCCTCCACTTT	CASSFGTDNSPLHF
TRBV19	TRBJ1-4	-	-	TGTGCCACCGCGGGCAGACTTAATGAAAAACTGTTTTTT	CATAGRLNEKLFF
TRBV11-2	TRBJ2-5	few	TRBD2	TGTGCCAGCAGACTCACTAGCGGGAGCCTCTCAGAGACCCAGTACTTC	CASRLTSGSLSETQYF
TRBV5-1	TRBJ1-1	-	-	TGCGCCAGCAGCTTGGTAGTGTGGGGGGAAGGGAACACTGAAGCTTTCTTT	CASSLVVWGEGNTEAFF
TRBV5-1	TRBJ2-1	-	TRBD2	TGCGCCAGCAGCTTGGGGCTAGCGGGAGGGAACAATGAGCAGTTCTTC	CASSLGLAGGNNEQFF
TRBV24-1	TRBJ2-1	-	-	TGTGCCTCCGGCTCCTACAATGAGCAGTTCTTC	CASGSYNEQFF
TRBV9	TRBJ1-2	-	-	TGTGCCAGCAGCGTAGCAGGGGTGGACTATGGCTACACCTTC	CASSVAGVDYGYTF
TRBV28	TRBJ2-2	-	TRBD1	TGTGCCAGCAGTTCAAGCTACTTCAGGGGGCAGGACGGGGAGCTGTTTTTT	CASSSSYFRGQDGELFF
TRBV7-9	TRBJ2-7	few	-	TGTGCCAGCAGCTTAGACACCTCCTACGAGCAGTACTTC	CASSLDTSYEQYF
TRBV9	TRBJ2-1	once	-	TGTGCCAGCAGCGTAGACGGGAGAGAGAATGAGCAGTTCTTC	CASSVDGRENEQFF
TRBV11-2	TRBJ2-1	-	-	TGTGCCAGCAGCTCCAGACAGGCCACCTACAATGAGCAGTTCTTC	CASSSRQATYNEQFF
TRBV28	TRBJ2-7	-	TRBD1	TGTGCCAGCAGTTCAGGGGGACAGGGCACCTACGAGCAGTACTTC	CASSSGGQGTYEQYF
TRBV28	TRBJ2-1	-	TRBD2	TGTGCCAGCAGTTTTCGACGGGGGGGCAAGGATGAGCAGTTCTTC	CASSFRRGGKDEQFF
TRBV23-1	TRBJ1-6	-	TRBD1	TGCGCCAGCACGGGACAGGCGCAATATAATTCACCCCTCCACTTT	CASTGQAQYNSPLHF
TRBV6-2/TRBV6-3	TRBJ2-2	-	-	TGTGCCAGCAGTTACTCTGGAGGGAGGACCGGGGAGCTGTTTTTT	CASSYSGGRTGELFF
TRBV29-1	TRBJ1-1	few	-	TGCAGCGTTGTGGTACAGTTCACTGAAGCTTTCTTT	CSVVVQFTEAFF
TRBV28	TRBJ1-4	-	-	TGTGCCAGCAGTTTATCAGGGGCTAATGAAAAACTGTTTTTT	CASSLSGANEKLFF
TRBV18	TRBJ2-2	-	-	TGTGCCAGCTCACCACGCCCCGACAGTAACACCGGGGAGCTGTTTTTT	CASSPRPDSNTGELFF
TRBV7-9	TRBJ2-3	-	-	TGTGCCAGCAGCTCCGTAACAGATACGCAGTATTTT	CASSSVTDTQYF
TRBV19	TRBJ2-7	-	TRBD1	TGTGCCAGTAGTAGTCAGGGGGATTCCTACGAGCAGTACTTC	CASSSQGDSYEQYF
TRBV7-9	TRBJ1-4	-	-	TGTGCCAGCAGCTTAGGAGGGCTGGGCGAAAAACTGTTTTTT	CASSLGGLGEKLFF
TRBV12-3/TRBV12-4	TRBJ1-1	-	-	TGTGCCAGCAGTTTCGGGGGGAACACTGAAGCTTTCTTT	CASSFGGNTEAFF
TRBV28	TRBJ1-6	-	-	TGTGCCAGCAGTTTTGGATCTGGGGGCGATTCACCCCTCCACTTT	CASSFGSGGDSPLHF
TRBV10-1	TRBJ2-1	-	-	TGCGCCAGCAGTGCGACTGGGCAGGGCGTTAGGAATGAGCAGTTCTTC	CASSATGQGVRNEQFF
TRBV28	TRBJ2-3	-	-	TGTGCCAGCAGTTTTTTTGGGGAGGTGGTCGCAGATACGCAGTATTTT	CASSFFGEVVADTQYF
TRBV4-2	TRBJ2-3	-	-	TGTGCCAGCAGCGACGGACTACCCCTGGGAACGCAGTATTTT	CASSDGLPLGTQYF
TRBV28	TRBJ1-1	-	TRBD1	TGTGCCAGCAGTCCCTGGACAGGGTCGGACACTGAAGCTTTCTTT	CASSPWTGSDTEAFF
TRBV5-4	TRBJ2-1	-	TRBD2	TGTGCCAGCAGCTTGGGACTAGCGATAACTTCCTACAATGAGCAGTTCTTC	CASSLGLAITSYNEQFF
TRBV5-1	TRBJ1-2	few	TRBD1	TGCGCCAGCAGTCCAACCTCATGGGACAGGGGCTACACCTTC	CASSPTSWDRGYTF